The 9 T cell receptor beta chains below were found in one sample sequenced in a study of blood T cell repertoires in COVID-19. Sequencing used immunoSEQ multiplex PCR; TCRdb keeps in-frame clones, though not all of them. The data hold approximately 300,000 clones, with about nine tenths observed a single time. Sequencing input: PBMCs or T cells enriched from blood (not recorded which). These receptors were obtained from a woman aged 18-30 years who had recovered from COVID-19.

The chain employs TRBV13 and TRBJ1-1; possibly TRBD1 for D (5 bases). The CDR3 has 12 amino acids. CDR1 is PRHDT, CDR2 FYEKMQ, per germline (reference sequence). V lost 8 bases, J lost 7 bases, and 14 bases lay in between. CDR3 in DNA: TGTGCCAGCCTCAGGGAAGTCGGTGAAGCTTTCTTT. The encoded protein is CASLREVGEAFF.

This chain uses TRBV7-9 with TRBJ1-1; D is unresolved. Trimming took off 1 base at V and 2 bases at J, with 11 bases between the two ends. The CDR3 consists of 15 residues. The germline CDR1 and CDR2 sequences are SEHNR and FQNEAQ (reference sequence). For the CDR3, the DNA is TGTGCCAGCAGCTTAGGGTTCGGGATAAACACTGAAGCTTTCTTT. Protein sequence: CASSLGFGINTEAFF.

The J gene is TRBJ1-4, the V gene TRBV6-4; D is perhaps TRBD1 (5 bases). CDR1 and CDR2 from the germline V gene are MRHNA and SNTAGT. V was pared by 5 bases and J by 8 bases, with 18 bases between. This CDR3 is built from 15 residues. The chain's CDR3 is CASSTGAAAGEKLFF. The CDR3 bases are TGTGCCAGCAGTACTGGGGCGGCGGCGGGGGAAAAACTGTTTTTT.

V is TRBV6-2 or TRBV6-3 and J is TRBJ2-1; TRBD2 matches 7 bases. There are 13 residues in the CDR3. Germline V lookup: CDR1 MNHEY, CDR2 SVGEGT. V was pared by 2 bases and J by 7 bases, with 2 bases of the junction left unmatched. CDR3 sequence: CASSYGGGNEQFF. For the CDR3, the DNA is TGTGCCAGCAGTTACGGGGGAGGGAATGAGCAGTTCTTC.

This clone was detected once. V and J are TRBV19 and TRBJ2-1; 13 positions match TRBD2. Germline assignment: CDR1 LNHDA and CDR2 SQIVND (reference sequence). The CDR3 is made up of 15 amino acids. V dropped 5 bases and J dropped 4; count of bases not matched to a gene: 2. This CDR3 reads CASSSTSGGYNEQFF. DNA of the CDR3: TGTGCCAGTAGTTCGACTAGCGGGGGGTACAATGAGCAGTTCTTC.

The chain combines TRBV24-1 with TRBJ2-5; a possible D gene is TRBD1 (5 bases). Trimming took 4 bases from V and 2 from J, leaving 13 bases between them. This CDR3 has 15 amino acids. The V gene's germline CDR1 is KGHDR and CDR2 SFDVKD. This chain's CDR3 is CATSETASVQETQYF. The CDR3 DNA is TGTGCCACCAGTGAGACAGCGTCCGTTCAAGAGACCCAGTACTTC.

The chain employs TRBV9 and TRBJ2-1; a weak D match, TRBD2 (5 bases). CDR1 SGDLS and CDR2 YYNGEE come from the germline V gene. The CDR3 totals 14 residues. Trimming took 3 bases from V and 4 from J, leaving 11 bases between them. CDR3 sequence reads: CASSAGNRYNEQFF. DNA for the CDR3: TGTGCCAGCAGCGCGGGAAACCGTTACAATGAGCAGTTCTTC.

The rearrangement uses TRBV7-9 and TRBJ1-6, with unresolved D. The length of the CDR3 is 12 residues. CDR1 is SEHNR, CDR2 FQNEAQ, per germline (reference sequence). Trimming stripped 4 bases from V and 6 bases from J, with 4 bases between. DNA of the CDR3: TGTGCCAGCAGCTCAGTTAATTCACCCCTCCACTTT. It codes for CASSSVNSPLHF.

This rearrangement joins TRBV11-1 to TRBJ2-1; 7 positions agree with TRBD1. In germline, CDR1 is SGHAT, CDR2 FQDESV (reference sequence). V was pared by 3 bases and J by 14 bases, with 10 bases of the junction left unmatched. This CDR3 spans 13 amino acids. The CDR3: CASSFKGAVLEFF. The CDR3 DNA reads TGTGCCAGCAGCTTCAAGGGGGCGGTTTTGGAGTTCTTC. The complete variable domain, with remaining parts taken from reference TRBV11-1 and TRBJ2-1, reads EAEVAQSPRYKITEKSQAVAFWCDPISGHATLYWYRQILGQGPELLVQFQDESVVDDSQLPKDRFSAERLKGVDSTLKIQPAELGDSAMYLCASSFKGAVLEFFGPGTRLTVL.